The 10 T cell receptor beta chains presented below share a single source sample, sequenced in a study of tumor and adjacent non-tumor tissue in lung cancer (dated by TCRdb to 2017 to 2018). Libraries were constructed by multiplex PCR. Sequenced on an Illumina HiSeq 2500. TCRbeta libraries were constructed through three rounds of nested PCR with primers (Table S4) according to protocols adapted from ARM-PCR. TCRdb's own reprocessing of the public reads used fastp at Q25 and MiXCR and kept productive beta chains. Each record represents a unique CDR3 protein, reported with the most common genes and DNA among its rows. The sample table lists around 86,000 distinct CDR3 sequences, approximately 72% of them with a count of one. Of the sample, approximately 10% is held by the ten largest clones. RNA was extracted from bulk unsorted tissue and checked for quality with a NanoDrop ND-1000 and an Agilent 2100.

Sequencing was done on a sample of lung tumor tissue. All receptors come from a woman between 40 and 55 years old with non-small cell lung cancer.

On this clonotype: A read error is likely, as this CDR3 ends without the conserved phenylalanine or tryptophan. This chain joins TRBV11-3 and TRBJ2-1; TRBD1 aligns across 7 bases. In germline, CDR1 is SGHNT, CDR2 YENEEA. The CDR3 totals 15 residues. CDR3 DNA: TGTACCAGCAGCGTTCGGCGACAGGGTAACAATGAGCAGTTCATC. This translates into CTSSVRRQGNNEQFI.

Remarks on this clonotype: Given a much more abundant clone one base away, this may be a read error. V usage is TRBV7-9 and J usage is TRBJ2-5; possible D gene TRBD1, 5 bases. Germline loops: CDR1 SEHNR, CDR2 FQNEAQ (reference sequence). This CDR3 has 14 amino acids. The CDR3 sequence: CVSSFSGNQETQYF. The CDR3 DNA sequence: TGTGTCAGCAGCTTCTCAGGGAACCAAGAGACCCAGTACTTC.

Details on this clonotype: Sequence at one end of the junction differs from germline and may be a read error. The chain is built from TRBV6-6 and TRBJ2-7, with 7 nucleotides matching TRBD2. This CDR3 region has 15 residues. CDR1 and CDR2 (germline): MNHNY, SVGAGI (reference sequence). This chain's CDR3 is CASSVGWLREWEQYF. The CDR3 nucleotides read TGTGCCAGCAGTGTGGGGTGGTTGCGGGAGTGGGAGCAGTACTTT.

The rearrangement links TRBV20-1 to TRBJ2-5; tentative D call: TRBD1 (6 bases). CDR1 and CDR2 (germline): DFQATT, SNEGSKA (reference sequence). The CDR3 extends over 15 amino acids. Trimming pared 6 bases from V and 5 bases from J, leaving 22 bases between. CDR3 in DNA: TGCAGTGCCCAGGGGCCGCAGGGCATAGACGAGACCCAGTACTTC. It specifies CSAQGPQGIDETQYF.

V gene TRBV11-2 combines with J gene TRBJ2-3; D is unclear. CDR1 SGHAT and CDR2 FQNNGV come from the germline V gene. CDR3 length equals 14 residues. V was pared by 10 bases and J by 4 bases, with 18 bases between. DNA for the CDR3: TGTGCCAAAAGCCCTCTAAGCACGGCAGATACGCAGTATTTT. Translated: CAKSPLSTADTQYF.

This chain connects TRBV10-3 to TRBJ1-2; D remains ambiguous. This CDR3 contains 14 residues. Germline values: CDR1 ENHRY, CDR2 SYGVKD. Trimming took 6 bases from V and 4 from J, leaving 15 bases between them. CDR3: CAIRTSPGGYGYTF. Written as DNA, the CDR3 is TGTGCCATCAGAACAAGCCCCGGCGGCTATGGCTACACCTTC.

Turning to this clonotype: A much larger clone lies one base from this, so it may be a read error. The chain carries TRBV5-8 and TRBJ2-7; a weak D match, TRBD2 (5 bases). This CDR3 has 13 amino acids. Germline-derived CDR1 and CDR2 are SGHTS and YDEGEE. DNA of the CDR3: TGTACCAGCAGCTTGGGCCGGGACTACGAGCAGTACTTC. This codes for CTSSLGRDYEQYF.

A word on this clonotype: At one end the junction does not follow the germline gene, possibly because of a read error. The chain carries TRBV4-1 and TRBJ1-1; D unclear. CDR3 size: 15 residues. Germline values: CDR1 MGHRA, CDR2 YSYEKL. The CDR3 protein is CAISQMSFWDTEAFF. DNA of the CDR3: TGCGCCATCAGCCAAATGTCTTTCTGGGACACTGAAGCTTTCTTT.

To note about this clonotype: This may be a read error, as it is one base from a much larger clone. The V call is TRBV15, the J call TRBJ2-7; D possibly corresponds to TRBD2 (7 bases). The CDR3 runs to 17 residues. Germline assignment: CDR1 LNHNV and CDR2 YYDKDF (reference sequence). Between the trimmed V and J ends, which lost 2 bases and 0 bases, there was a span of 17 bases. In DNA, the CDR3 is TGTGCCACCAGCAGAAGGGGGGGATCCATCCACTCCTACGAGCAGTACTTC. This sequence encodes CATSRRGGSIHSYEQYF.

About this clonotype: The CDR3 does not close with the conserved phenylalanine or tryptophan, likely indicating a read error. This chain uses TRBV20-1 with TRBJ2-5; TRBD1 might be the D (5 bases). This CDR3 spans 12 amino acids. The ends were cut back, 5 bases at V and 3 bases at J, with 10 bases in the middle. Looked up from germline, CDR1 is DFQATT and CDR2 is SNEGSKA (reference sequence). The CDR3 bases are TGCAGTGCTTCAGGGTTGGAAGAGACCCAGTACTCC. It codes for CSASGLEETQYS.